The 2 T cell receptor beta chains listed next were all sequenced from one sample in a study of cytomegalovirus exposure and HLA in healthy donors. PCR used 60 Vbeta primers and 13 Jbeta primers. Produced via immunoSEQ multiplex PCR; TCRdb's table is partial and in-frame only. In the table there are around 62,000 clones, approximately 81% of which are singletons. Material: PBMCs. The receptors derive from a young woman in good health and CMV-seronegative.

This chain connects TRBV27 to TRBJ1-2; 8 nucleotides match TRBD1. The CDR3 is made up of 14 amino acids. Trimming at V came to 2 bases and at J to 7 bases, leaving 6 bases not matched to a gene. Per germline, CDR1 MNHEY and CDR2 SMNVEV (reference sequence). The CDR3 sequence: CASSLAGGWFGYTF. CDR3 coding DNA: TGTGCCAGCAGTTTAGCAGGGGGCTGGTTTGGCTACACCTTC.

With regard to this clone: The conserved phenylalanine or tryptophan normally closing the CDR3 is absent here, so this likely arose from a read error. This chain connects TRBV4-3 to TRBJ1-1; no clear D. CDR1 and CDR2 (germline): LGHNA, YSLEER. Trimming pared 4 bases from V and 1 base from J, leaving 22 bases between. CDR3 length: 18 amino acids. The CDR3 region has the DNA TGCGCCAGCAGCCCTACCTCCGGGAATTTTCTGGCGAACACTGAAGCTTTCCTT. It yields the protein CASSPTSGNFLANTEAFL.